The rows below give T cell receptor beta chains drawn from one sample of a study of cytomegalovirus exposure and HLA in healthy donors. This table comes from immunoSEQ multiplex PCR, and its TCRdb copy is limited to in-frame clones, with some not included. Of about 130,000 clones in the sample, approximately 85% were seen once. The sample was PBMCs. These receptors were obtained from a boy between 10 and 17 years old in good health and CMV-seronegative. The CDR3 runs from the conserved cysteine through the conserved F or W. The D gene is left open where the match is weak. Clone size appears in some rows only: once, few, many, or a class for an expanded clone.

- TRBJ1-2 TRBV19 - CASSILEDYGYTF TGTGCCAGTAGTATTCTAGAGGACTATGGCTACACCTTC
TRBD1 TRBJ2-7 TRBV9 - CASSATGTGPYEQYF TGTGCCAGCAGCGCCACCGGGACAGGGCCCTACGAGCAGTACTTC
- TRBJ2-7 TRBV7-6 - CASSNAGYEQYF TGTGCCAGCAGCAATGCGGGCTACGAGCAGTACTTC
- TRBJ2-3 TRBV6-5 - CASSPTSADTQYF TGTGCCAGCAGCCCTACTAGTGCAGATACGCAGTATTTT
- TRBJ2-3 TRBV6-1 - CASRPTFASTDTQYF TGTGCCAGCAGACCGACATTTGCTAGCACAGATACGCAGTATTTT
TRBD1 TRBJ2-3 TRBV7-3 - CASSLNRGPDTQYF TGTGCCAGCAGCTTAAACAGGGGGCCAGATACGCAGTATTTT
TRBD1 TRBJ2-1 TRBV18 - CASSPRDSVFNEQFF TGTGCCAGCTCACCACGGGACAGTGTCTTCAATGAGCAGTTCTTC
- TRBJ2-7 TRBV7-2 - CASSSSGSSYEQYF TGTGCCAGCAGCTCATCCGGGAGTTCCTACGAGCAGTACTTC
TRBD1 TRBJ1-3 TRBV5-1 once CASRQTGVRSGNTIYF TGCGCCAGCAGACAAACAGGGGTCCGCTCTGGAAACACCATATATTTT
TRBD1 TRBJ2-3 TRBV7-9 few CASATNRGRDTQYF TGTGCCTCAGCGACCAACAGGGGGCGGGATACGCAGTATTTT
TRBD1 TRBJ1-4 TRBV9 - CASSTGQGGEKLFF TGTGCCAGCAGCACGGGACAGGGGGGTGAAAAACTGTTTTTT
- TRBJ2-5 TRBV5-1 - CASTSQETQYF TGCGCCAGCACCTCTCAAGAGACCCAGTACTTC
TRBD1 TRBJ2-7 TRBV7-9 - CASSLAGQNYEQYF TGTGCCAGCAGCTTAGCGGGACAGAACTACGAGCAGTACTTC
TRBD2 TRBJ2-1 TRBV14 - CASSPGLAGVWSYNEQFF TGTGCCAGCAGCCCGGGACTAGCGGGAGTTTGGTCCTACAATGAGCAGTTCTTC
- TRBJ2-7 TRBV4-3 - CASSQGPKQYF TGCGCCAGCAGCCAGGGGCCGAAGCAGTACTTC
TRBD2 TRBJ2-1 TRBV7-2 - CASSPSGTYNEQFF TGTGCCAGCAGCCCTAGCGGAACCTACAATGAGCAGTTCTTC
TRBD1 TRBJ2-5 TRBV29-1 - CSVGQGETQYF TGCAGCGTTGGACAGGGAGAGACCCAGTACTTC
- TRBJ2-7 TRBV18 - CASSSTMGSYEQYF TGTGCCAGCTCATCGACTATGGGCTCCTACGAGCAGTACTTC
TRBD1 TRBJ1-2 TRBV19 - CASSIGQAVPRGGYTF TGTGCCAGTAGTATCGGACAGGCAGTCCCTCGAGGTGGCTACACCTTC
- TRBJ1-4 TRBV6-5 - CASSITGTPRGKLFF TGTGCCAGCAGTATTACCGGGACTCCTCGGGGAAAACTGTTTTTT
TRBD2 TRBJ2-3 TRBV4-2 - CASSQVNAGGGIDTQYF TGTGCCAGCAGCCAAGTAAACGCGGGGGGGGGTATAGATACGCAGTATTTT
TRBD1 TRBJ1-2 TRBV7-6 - CASSSPGQGKGYTF TGTGCCAGCAGCTCCCCGGGACAGGGGAAGGGCTACACCTTC
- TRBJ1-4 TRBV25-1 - CASNILNEKLFF TGTGCCAGCAACATCCTTAATGAAAAACTGTTTTTT
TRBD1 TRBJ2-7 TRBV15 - CATSSHRDRSHEQYF TGTGCCACCAGCAGTCACCGGGACAGGTCCCACGAGCAGTACTTC
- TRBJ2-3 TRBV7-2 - CASSLVWASTDTQYF TGTGCCAGCAGCTTAGTTTGGGCTAGCACAGATACGCAGTATTTT
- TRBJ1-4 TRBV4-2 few CASSQRQAFYEKLFF TGTGCCAGCAGCCAGAGACAGGCGTTCTATGAAAAACTGTTTTTT
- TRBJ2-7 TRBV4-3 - CASSQGQTTSYEQYF TGCGCCAGCAGCCAAGGACAAACCACCTCCTACGAGCAGTACTTC
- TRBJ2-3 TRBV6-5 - CASSYSGDTQYF TGTGCCAGCAGTTACTCCGGAGATACGCAGTATTTT
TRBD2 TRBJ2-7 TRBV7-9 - CASSLPTSGRDEQYF TGTGCCAGCAGCTTACCGACTAGCGGGAGGGACGAGCAGTACTTC
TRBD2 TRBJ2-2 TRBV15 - CATSSRSGGSSTGELFF TGTGCCACCAGCAGTCGGTCCGGGGGGTCCTCAACCGGGGAGCTGTTTTTT
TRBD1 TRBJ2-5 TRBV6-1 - CAGKAGTGKETQYF TGTGCCGGAAAAGCCGGGACAGGGAAGGAGACCCAGTACTTC
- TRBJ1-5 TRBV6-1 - CASSEGGGNQPQHF TGTGCCAGCAGTGAAGGGGGCGGTAATCAGCCCCAGCATTTT
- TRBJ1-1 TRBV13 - CASSSQDEAFF TGTGCCAGCAGCTCACAGGATGAAGCTTTCTTT
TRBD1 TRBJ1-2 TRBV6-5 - CASSYSRDSNYGYPF TGTGCCAGCAGTTACTCGAGGGACAGTAACTATGGCTACCCCTTC
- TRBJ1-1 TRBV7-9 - CASSLLGGDPSEAFF TGTGCCAGCAGTCTACTAGGGGGTGACCCCTCTGAAGCTTTCTTT
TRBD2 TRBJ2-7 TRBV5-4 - CASSLDSGSYEQYF TGTGCCAGCAGCTTGGATAGCGGGAGTTACGAGCAGTACTTC
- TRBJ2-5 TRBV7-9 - CASSSGVGETQYF TGTGCCAGCAGCTCCGGGGTTGGGGAGACCCAGTACTTC
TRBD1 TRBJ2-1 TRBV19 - CASSMWGTGNLNEQFF TGTGCCAGTAGTATGTGGGGGACAGGAAACCTCAATGAGCAGTTCTTC
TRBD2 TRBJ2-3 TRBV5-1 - CASSLTSVGRTDTQYF TGCGCCAGCAGCTTAACTAGCGTTGGGCGCACAGATACGCAGTATTTT
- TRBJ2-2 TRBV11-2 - CASSLGQTNTGELFF TGTGCCAGCAGCTTAGGACAGACGAACACCGGGGAGCTGTTTTTT
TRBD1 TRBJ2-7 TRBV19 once CASSIFRDRAFEQYF TGTGCCAGTAGTATATTCCGGGACAGGGCTTTCGAGCAGTACTTC
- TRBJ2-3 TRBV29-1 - CSVRGTLRDTQYF TGCAGCGTCAGGGGAACCCTAAGGGATACGCAGTATTTT
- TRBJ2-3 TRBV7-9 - CASSLAGLSLTDTQYF TGTGCCAGCAGCTTAGCTGGACTAAGTCTAACAGATACGCAGTATTTT
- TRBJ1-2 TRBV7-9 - CASSLAPNRDGYTF TGTGCCAGCAGCTTAGCACCCAACAGGGACGGCTACACCTTC
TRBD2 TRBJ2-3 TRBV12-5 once CASASGSREAADTQYF TGTGCTAGTGCCTCAGGATCCCGGGAGGCCGCAGATACGCAGTATTTT
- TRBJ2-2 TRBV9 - CASRARLGDGELFF TGTGCCAGCAGGGCGAGGTTGGGTGACGGGGAGCTGTTTTTT
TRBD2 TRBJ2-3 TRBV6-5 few CASSLLASDTDTQYF TGTGCCAGCAGTCTACTAGCGTCGGACACAGATACGCAGTATTTT
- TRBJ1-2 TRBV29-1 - CSVAPRQAGGYTF TGCAGCGTTGCCCCCAGACAGGCGGGTGGCTACACCTTC
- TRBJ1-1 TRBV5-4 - CASSPRREGDTEAFF TGTGCCAGCAGCCCTCGGCGGGAAGGGGACACTGAAGCTTTCTTT
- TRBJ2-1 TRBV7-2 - CASSLPGTHYNEQFF TGTGCCAGCAGCTTACCCGGGACTCACTACAATGAGCAGTTCTTC
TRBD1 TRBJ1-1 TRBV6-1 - CASSEKGSGGTEAFF TGTGCCAGCAGTGAAAAGGGTTCAGGGGGGACTGAAGCTTTCTTT